These 5 T cell receptor beta chains were sequenced from one sample in a study of blood T cell repertoires in COVID-19. Assay used: immunoSEQ multiplex PCR; TCRdb lists only in-frame clones, some missing. Seen here are 350,000 or so clones, 80% to 90% observed once, and the top ten hold approximately 4%. Sequenced: PBMCs or T cells enriched from blood (not recorded which). The source of these receptors is a woman aged 40 to 49 with acute COVID-19.

This clone was detected once. The chain couples TRBV5-4 to TRBJ1-2; perhaps TRBD1 as D (6 bases). This CDR3 comprises 17 residues. Germline CDR1 and CDR2: SGHNT and YYREEE (reference sequence). Trimming took off 3 bases at V and 3 bases at J, with 21 bases between the two ends. CDR3 bases: TGTGCCAGCAGCTCCGGGGGGTACAGGGAGGGAGACTATGGCTACACCTTC. Its translation: CASSSGGYREGDYGYTF.

This chain links TRBV6-5 with TRBJ2-7; D gene uncertain. Germline V gene lookup returns CDR1 MNHEY and CDR2 SVGAGI. The CDR3 consists of 13 residues. The germline V and J ends were trimmed by 6 bases and 4 bases, with 13 bases remaining between them. Here the CDR3 DNA reads TGTGCCAGCAGATCACCAAGAGTGTACGAGCAGTACTTC. This encodes CASRSPRVYEQYF.

The CDR3: CASSPNRGGTEAFF. Written as DNA, the CDR3 is TGTGCCAGCAGTCCAAACAGGGGAGGAACTGAAGCTTTCTTT. The chain combines TRBV28 with TRBJ1-1, with 7 bases lining up with TRBD1. CDR3 size: 14 residues. Germline V gene sequence: CDR1 MDHEN, CDR2 SYDVKM. The J segment lost 5 bases and the V segment lost 5 bases, leaving 8 bases of the junction unmatched.

The chain uses TRBV2 and TRBJ1-1; 9 nucleotides match TRBD1. The CDR3 totals 13 residues. In germline, CDR1 is SNHLY, CDR2 FYNNEI. V was clipped by 8 bases and J by 4 bases; unmatched bases: 5. The DNA of the CDR3 is TGTGCCAGCGGGGGACAGGGTGCCACTGAAGCTTTCTTT. Its protein product is CASGGQGATEAFF.

CDR3 bases: TGTGCCAGCAGCTTAAATGGGCTAGCGGCGATGGGCACCGGGGAGCTGTTTTTT. This gives the protein CASSLNGLAAMGTGELFF. The rearrangement links TRBV7-3 to TRBJ2-2, with 7 positions matching TRBD2. V was clipped by 1 base and J by 4 bases; unmatched bases: 12. Germline-derived CDR1 and CDR2 are SGHTA and FQGTGA. There are 18 residues in the CDR3.